This T cell receptor (beta chain) was documented in a study of early T cells in non-severe SARS-CoV-2 infection (dated by TCRdb to the early 2020s). Notes on the research overall: Because TCR sequencing was done on bulk RNA from unsorted whole blood, the alpha and beta chains could not be paired. Beyond this particular receptor, the publication reports: VDJdb matching was skewed toward anti-spike CD8 responses and likely underestimated virus-specific expansions by missing private and CD4 specificities.

About this clonotype itself: It lacks a known antigen. Base quality data are lacking; no much larger clone is found one base away.

Set within a cohort of healthcare workers in London, UK, this nested case-control study involved weekly PCR testing of nasopharyngeal swabs along with blood sampling. Between 23 and 31 March 2020, the week of the UK lockdown, healthcare workers were enrolled and then followed up weekly for as long as 16 weeks. The protocol used for the library was 5' RACE. The run used a NextSeq 500. To correct for sequencing error and PCR bias, the TCR library protocol tagged individual cDNA molecules with unique molecular identifiers. Both TCR alpha and beta chains were sequenced, and tight co-correlation was observed between alpha and beta sequence abundances in each sample. Per the authors' processing: Decombinator V4 was used to annotate the V gene, J gene and CDR3 of the TCR sequences. TCRs were defined as expanded if a significant change between any two time points was detected under a Poisson model with p below 0.0001. TCR abundances were normalised to the total number of TCRs sequenced per sample and were expressed as counts per million. VDJdb, accessed 1 November 2021, was searched for CMV, EBV and SARS-CoV-2 annotated TCRs, with TCRs annotated for multiple antigens excluded. TCRdb reworked the public reads: Q25 trimming with fastp, MiXCR clone assembly, productive beta chains retained. Every entry covers one CDR3 protein and lists the most common genes and DNA from its rows. In this record, the V and J calls reflect TCRdb's handling and not the investigators' own analysis. The sample includes 60,000 or so distinct CDR3 sequences, with roughly 12% observed a single time. In total, the top ten clones hold about 1.3% of the sample.

This receptor was identified in an adult who was a healthcare worker with PCR-confirmed SARS-CoV-2 infection or an uninfected control (not recorded which). The sample was whole blood, taken at baseline.

The encoded CDR3 is CASSIRQGGDTQYF. The DNA sequence reads TGTGCCAGTAGTATTCGGCAAGGAGGAGATACGCAGTATTTT. Recombination linked TRBV19 to TRBJ2-3; possibly the D gene is TRBD2, per 5 matching bases. From a lookup of the germline V gene (reference sequence), CDR1 and CDR2 are LNHDA and SQIVND. Taken from cysteine to phenylalanine, the CDR3 has 14 residues. Only the CDR3 DNA is retained, 42 bases long and in frame from the first base. Deletion took 3 bases off V and 5 bases off J, with a span of 12 bases between the germline ends.